This is a list of T cell receptor beta chains from one sample in a study of spatial heterogeneity in lung cancer. Each CDR3 protein gets one entry after TCRdb re-called the 5' RACE reads with MiXCR. This table holds under 4,500 distinct CDR3 sequences, around 6% found once. Source: lung tumor tissue, taken at surgery. All receptors come from a female donor with early-stage non-small cell lung cancer. Both conserved end residues are part of each CDR3. D genes are given only for firm matches. Clone size is stated in some rows and not others, as once, few, many or a class when expanded.

clone size	V gene	J gene	D gene	CDR3 DNA	CDR3 protein
medium-sized	TRBV6-2/TRBV6-3	TRBJ2-2	.	TGTGCCAGCAAGGTATCGACTCGGACCGGGGAGCTGTTTTTT	CASKVSTRTGELFF
medium-sized	TRBV20-1	TRBJ2-3	TRBD2	TGCAGTGCCCTGCGACTAGCGGGATTAACAGATACGCAGTATTTT	CSALRLAGLTDTQYF
medium-sized	TRBV7-2	TRBJ1-5	TRBD1	TGTGCCAGCAGCTCAGGACAGGTCGGACAGCCCCAGCATTTT	CASSSGQVGQPQHF
.	TRBV20-1	TRBJ2-3	TRBD2	TGCAGTGCTCTACCGGCAGCGGGAGAAAGTGTGGGCACAGATACGCAGTATTTT	CSALPAAGESVGTDTQYF
many	TRBV21-1	TRBJ2-1	.	TGTGCCAGCAGCAAAGGGACTAGCGGGACAAAAAAACCCCACCACAATGAGCAGTTCTTC	CASSKGTSGTKKPHHNEQFF
many	TRBV10-3	TRBJ2-1	.	TGTGCCATCAGTGAGAGGACTTATCCCTACAATGAGCAGTTCTTC	CAISERTYPYNEQFF
many	TRBV7-9	TRBJ2-5	.	TGTGCCAGCCTCCCCTCGGGGGAAGAGACCCAGTACTTC	CASLPSGEETQYF
many	TRBV6-5	TRBJ2-1	.	TGTGCCAGCAGTTACCCGGGCGGGCGGGGTAAGGGCAATGAGCAGTTCTTC	CASSYPGGRGKGNEQFF
medium-sized	TRBV19	TRBJ2-2	.	TGTGCCAGTAGTATCCATGACACCGGGGAGCTGTTTTTT	CASSIHDTGELFF
medium-sized	TRBV20-1	TRBJ1-6	TRBD1	TGCAGTGCCCGGACAGGGGGTATTCTATATTCACCCCTCCACTTT	CSARTGGILYSPLHF
few	TRBV20-1	TRBJ2-7	.	TGCAGTGCTGGGCCGAAAGAAATTTACGAGCAGTACTTC	CSAGPKEIYEQYF
.	TRBV5-1	TRBJ1-1	.	TGCGCCAGCAGCTTCGCAGGGTCTGGCACTGAAGCTTTCTTT	CASSFAGSGTEAFF
medium-sized	TRBV7-9	TRBJ2-7	TRBD2	TGTGCCACCTCCCCGAGCAGCGGGATGGTGCAGTACTTC	CATSPSSGMVQYF
medium-sized	TRBV6-1	TRBJ1-1	.	TGTGCCAGCACCTGGGGGTATTGGACTGAAGCTTTCTTT	CASTWGYWTEAFF
few	TRBV6-2/TRBV6-3	TRBJ1-6	.	TGTGCCAGCGAAGGGGGGCAAAGCAATTCACCCCTCCACTTT	CASEGGQSNSPLHF
medium-sized	TRBV7-2	TRBJ1-1	.	TGTGCCAGCAGCTTAACGAACACTGAAGCTTTCTTT	CASSLTNTEAFF
medium-sized	TRBV5-1	TRBJ2-1	TRBD2	TGCGCCAGCAGCTTGTATCGACTAGCGAATACCAATGAGCAGTTCTTC	CASSLYRLANTNEQFF
medium-sized	TRBV18	TRBJ1-1	.	TGTGCCAGCTCACAAACGGACGGCACTGAAGCTTTCTTT	CASSQTDGTEAFF
few	TRBV6-6	TRBJ1-3	.	TGTGCCAGCAACCAGGGAAGATCTTCTTTTGGAAACACCATATATTTT	CASNQGRSSFGNTIYF
medium-sized	TRBV9	TRBJ2-3	TRBD2	TGTGCCAGCAGCGTAGAGAGCGGGAGGCTTCCAGATACGCAGTATTTT	CASSVESGRLPDTQYF
medium-sized	TRBV20-1	TRBJ2-1	TRBD2	TGCAGTGCTAGGAACCACTTCGGGACTAGCGATGAGCAGTTCTTC	CSARNHFGTSDEQFF
medium-sized	TRBV7-2	TRBJ2-3	TRBD2	TGTGCCAGCAGCACGCTAGCGGGAGGATCAGATACGCAGTATTTT	CASSTLAGGSDTQYF
.	TRBV6-2/TRBV6-3	TRBJ2-7	TRBD1	TGTGCCAGCACCTCACCCGGGACAGCTTACGAGCAGTACTTC	CASTSPGTAYEQYF
hyperexpanded	TRBV12-3/TRBV12-4	TRBJ2-2	.	TGTGCCAGCAGGCGTAGCGAAACCGGGGAGCTGTTTTTT	CASRRSETGELFF
medium-sized	TRBV12-3/TRBV12-4	TRBJ2-3	.	TGTGCCAGCACTCCCAGGGCAGGGAGGACAGATACGCAGTATTTT	CASTPRAGRTDTQYF
.	TRBV5-1	TRBJ2-3	.	TGCGCCAGCAGCTTGGCCGGGAGCGGTACCGGAGATACGCAGTATTTT	CASSLAGSGTGDTQYF
many	TRBV9	TRBJ2-5	.	TGTGCCAGCAGCGTAGGTCGAGCGGAGACTCAAGAGACCCAGTACTTC	CASSVGRAETQETQYF
many	TRBV5-1	TRBJ2-5	.	TGCGCCAGCAGCTTCCAGGGGGAGGGGTTGGAGACCCAGTACTTC	CASSFQGEGLETQYF
medium-sized	TRBV7-9	TRBJ1-1	.	TGTGCCAACGCCCGGGGGGAGGGCACTGAAGCTTTCTTT	CANARGEGTEAFF
many	TRBV24-1	TRBJ2-1	TRBD2	TGTGCCACCAGTGACCATACTAAAAGCGGGAGGTACAATGAGCAGTTCTTC	CATSDHTKSGRYNEQFF
medium-sized	TRBV3-1	TRBJ1-2	.	TGTGCCAGCAGCCAAGAAAGATATGGCTACACCTTC	CASSQERYGYTF
many	TRBV14	TRBJ1-3	.	TGTGCCAGCAGCCAAGTAGTATGGCCCCGGGACTTCTCTGGAAACACCATATATTTT	CASSQVVWPRDFSGNTIYF
medium-sized	TRBV7-9	TRBJ2-1	TRBD1	TGTGCCAGCAGCCAGGACAGGGGTCCTCCCCCCTACAATGAGCAGTTCTTC	CASSQDRGPPPYNEQFF
medium-sized	TRBV2	TRBJ2-7	TRBD1	TGTGCCAGCAGCCCGGACAGGGGTTTGAGCTCCTACGAGCAGTACTTC	CASSPDRGLSSYEQYF
medium-sized	TRBV7-9	TRBJ2-5	.	TGTGCCAGCAGCCCACCTCTGCCCACAGGGACCCAGTACTTC	CASSPPLPTGTQYF
medium-sized	TRBV28	TRBJ2-1	TRBD2	TGTGCCAGCAGTAAATATAGCGGGAGGGCCCTCAATGAGCAGTTCTTC	CASSKYSGRALNEQFF
.	TRBV29-1	TRBJ2-1	TRBD2	TGCAGCGGGGCGGGACTAGCCGTCAATGAGCAGTTCTTC	CSGAGLAVNEQFF
many	TRBV5-4	TRBJ1-2	TRBD1	TGTGCCAGCAGCTTGGTCGGGACAGGGCCGCATGGCTACACCTTC	CASSLVGTGPHGYTF
medium-sized	TRBV20-1	TRBJ2-1	.	TGCAGTGCTTTAACAGGGTGGTCTAATGAGCAGTTCTTC	CSALTGWSNEQFF
medium-sized	TRBV7-2	TRBJ1-5	.	TGTGCCACTTCCACGGGGGGGACAAACAATCAGCCCCAGCATTTT	CATSTGGTNNQPQHF
medium-sized	TRBV20-1	TRBJ1-5	.	TGCAGTGCTAGAGAGGGCAGCAAGAGTCGCAATCAGCCCCAGCATTTT	CSAREGSKSRNQPQHF
medium-sized	TRBV7-2	TRBJ2-2	.	TGTGCCAGCAGCTTAAATGGCTTGACTCTCCCCACCGGGGAGCTGTTTTTT	CASSLNGLTLPTGELFF
medium-sized	TRBV12-3/TRBV12-4	TRBJ1-2	.	TGTGCCAGCAGTTTCGGCAACACCTATGGCTACACCTTC	CASSFGNTYGYTF
many	TRBV18	TRBJ1-1	.	TGTGCCAGCTCACCCGGCAGGGATCTGGACACTGAAGCTTTCTTT	CASSPGRDLDTEAFF
few	TRBV12-3/TRBV12-4	TRBJ2-2	.	TGTGCCAGCAGAGGCCGTGTTCTTGGCACCGGGGAGCTGTTTTTT	CASRGRVLGTGELFF